This is a list of T cell receptor beta chains from one sample in a study of Graves' ophthalmopathy and Graves' hyperthyroidism. Each CDR3 protein gets one entry after TCRdb re-called the multiplex PCR reads with MiXCR. Of about 160,000 distinct CDR3 sequences listed, approximately 40% were seen once; the top ten hold roughly 9%. Source material: peripheral blood. The receptors shown here come from a man aged 25-45 years with Graves' ophthalmopathy. The CDR3 runs from the conserved cysteine through the conserved F or W. The D gene is left open where the match is weak. Clone size is stated in some rows and not others, as once, few, many or a class when expanded.

V gene	J gene	clone size	D gene	CDR3 length	CDR3 protein	CDR3 DNA
TRBV28	TRBJ1-6	once	.	14	CASTTVGYNSPLHF	TGTGCCAGCACCACCGTCGGTTATAATTCACCCCTCCACTTT
TRBV6-1	TRBJ2-7	many	TRBD1	17	CASSEAEGDRGTYEQYF	TGTGCCAGCAGTGAAGCCGAGGGGGACAGGGGGACCTACGAGCAGTACTTC
TRBV12-3/TRBV12-4	TRBJ2-5	many	TRBD1	15	CASSFRAGGLETQYF	TGTGCCAGCAGTTTCCGGGCAGGGGGCTTAGAGACCCAGTACTTC
TRBV28	TRBJ2-7	many	.	13	CASSLVPGYEQYF	TGTGCCAGCAGTTTGGTCCCAGGGTACGAGCAGTACTTC
TRBV24-1	TRBJ1-2	.	.	14	CATSGAGTYEGYTF	TGTGCCACCAGTGGGGCAGGGACCTATGAGGGCTACACCTTC
TRBV6-5	TRBJ1-6	many	TRBD1	14	CASSLGQDNSPLHF	TGTGCCAGCAGCTTGGGACAGGATAATTCACCCCTCCACTTT
TRBV3-1	TRBJ2-2	many	.	15	CASSQDHQNTGELFF	TGTGCCAGCAGCCAAGATCACCAGAACACCGGGGAGCTGTTTTTT
TRBV6-1	TRBJ2-5	.	.	13	CASMQGPSGTQYF	TGTGCCAGCATGCAGGGGCCCTCGGGGACCCAGTACTTC
TRBV6-5	TRBJ2-5	.	.	14	CASSYSLQRETQYF	TGTGCCAGCAGTTACTCGCTTCAAAGAGAGACCCAGTACTTC
TRBV27	TRBJ2-5	many	.	13	CASSSDRRETQYF	TGTGCCAGCAGTTCCGACAGGCGGGAGACCCAGTACTTC
TRBV25-1	TRBJ1-1	many	TRBD1	16	CASSEYQGGGMTEAFF	TGTGCCAGCAGTGAATATCAGGGGGGTGGGATGACTGAAGCTTTCTTT
TRBV12-3/TRBV12-4	TRBJ1-2	many	TRBD1	13	CASSPTGVYGYTF	TGTGCCAGCAGCCCGACAGGGGTCTATGGCTACACCTTC
TRBV7-2	TRBJ2-5	.	TRBD1	14	CASNNRGIGETQYF	TGTGCCAGCAACAACAGGGGTATAGGGGAGACCCAGTACTTC
TRBV27	TRBJ2-7	many	TRBD1	14	CASMDPRGPYEQYF	TGTGCCAGCATGGATCCCAGGGGGCCGTACGAGCAGTACTTC
TRBV18	TRBJ1-1	many	TRBD1	13	CASSPTGGFWAFF	TGTGCCAGCTCACCTACAGGGGGTTTCTGGGCTTTCTTT
TRBV25-1	TRBJ1-1	many	.	12	CASRSRRPEAFF	TGTGCCAGCAGGAGCCGTCGGCCTGAAGCTTTCTTT
TRBV11-1	TRBJ2-7	.	.	16	CASSSERTESSYEQYF	TGTGCCAGCAGCTCCGAGAGGACAGAGAGCTCCTACGAGCAGTACTTC
TRBV3-1	TRBJ2-2	many	.	12	CASTRLAGELFF	TGTGCCAGCACCCGGTTGGCCGGGGAGCTGTTTTTT
TRBV6-1	TRBJ2-2	few	TRBD2	15	CASRWGLADTGELFF	TGTGCCAGCAGATGGGGACTAGCGGACACCGGGGAGCTGTTTTTT
TRBV29-1	TRBJ1-1	.	.	11	CGWTENTEAFF	TGCGGGTGGACCGAGAACACTGAAGCTTTCTTT
TRBV10-3	TRBJ2-7	.	.	13	CAIRSTASYEQYF	TGTGCCATCAGGTCGACAGCCTCCTACGAGCAGTACTTC
TRBV20-1	TRBJ2-5	.	TRBD2	13	CSAIGLAGETQYF	TGCAGTGCTATTGGACTAGCGGGGGAGACCCAGTACTTC